The 8 T cell receptor beta chains below come from one sample, sequenced in a study of blood T cell repertoires in COVID-19. This table comes from immunoSEQ multiplex PCR, and its TCRdb copy is limited to in-frame clones, with some not included. Among under 100,000 clones listed, over 80% were seen once. Sequencing used peripheral blood. Every receptor here comes from a man aged 50 to 60 with acute or convalescent COVID-19.

The V and J genes are TRBV7-3 and TRBJ1-1; 7 nucleotides agree with TRBD1. CDR1 and CDR2 from the germline V gene are SGHTA and FQGTGA. This CDR3 contains 15 residues. V shed 5 bases, J shed 1 base, and the junction held 7 bases outside the gene matches. The CDR3 sequence: CASSPYQGGNTEAFF. In DNA form, the CDR3 reads TGTGCCAGCAGCCCCTATCAGGGGGGGAACACTGAAGCTTTCTTT. The entire variable domain, with the rest obtained from reference TRBV7-3 and TRBJ1-1, is as follows: GAGVSQTPSNKVTEKGKYVELRCDPISGHTALYWYRQSLGQGPEFLIYFQGTGAADDSGLPNDRFFAVRPEGSVSTLKIQRTERGDSAVYLCASSPYQGGNTEAFFGQGTRLTVV.

V gene TRBV7-9 combines with J gene TRBJ1-2; D remains ambiguous. The CDR3 is 13 residues long. The germline V gene has CDR1 SEHNR and CDR2 FQNEAQ (reference sequence). V lost 1 base and J lost 7, with 10 bases in between. The CDR3 loop is CASSLGASGGYTF. DNA for the CDR3: TGTGCCAGCAGCTTAGGGGCGTCTGGTGGCTACACCTTC.

The chain carries TRBV10-1 and TRBJ2-7, with 9 bases fitting TRBD1. With V trimmed by 4 bases and J by 2 bases, 3 bases remained unmatched. This CDR3 contains 14 residues. Germline loops: CDR1 WNHNN, CDR2 SYGVQD (reference sequence). CDR3 nucleotides: TGCGCCAGCAGTGGGGGACAGGGAGCCTACGAGCAGTACTTC. Its protein is CASSGGQGAYEQYF.

DNA of the CDR3: TGTGCCAGCAGCTCGCCCGAATTGAGCTCCTACAATGAGCAGTTCTTC. Translation: CASSSPELSSYNEQFF. The V and J genes are TRBV7-2 and TRBJ2-1, with D uncertain. The V gene lost 4 bases and the J gene lost 0 bases, with 13 bases spanning the gap. The germline CDR1 and CDR2 sequences are SGHTA and FQGNSA. The CDR3 is 16 amino acids. Looking up the rest from reference TRBV7-2 and TRBJ2-1 gives the full variable domain: GAGVSQSPSNKVTEKGKDVELRCDPISGHTALYWYRQSLGQGLEFLIYFQGNSAPDKSGLPSDRFSAERTGGSVSTLTIQRTQQEDSAVYLCASSSPELSSYNEQFFGPGTRLTVL.

This rearrangement joins TRBV15 to TRBJ2-7, with 7 bases lining up with TRBD2. Germline-derived CDR1 and CDR2 are LNHNV and YYDKDF (reference sequence). This CDR3 has 13 amino acids. Unmatched junction bases numbered 3, after V lost 3 bases and J lost 4 bases. The CDR3: CATSRNSGYEQYF. For the CDR3, the DNA is TGTGCCACCAGCAGGAATAGCGGGTACGAGCAGTACTTC.

The V and J genes are TRBV2 and TRBJ2-7; D is perhaps TRBD2 (6 bases). Trimming left V 2 bases short and J 4 bases short, with 15 bases between. The CDR3 is 15 amino acids. Germline CDR1 is SNHLY and CDR2 is FYNNEI. In nucleotides, the CDR3 is TGTGCCAGCAGTGAATCCCCCGGAGGGGTGTACGAGCAGTACTTC. Encoded protein: CASSESPGGVYEQYF.

The chain has TRBV6-5 and TRBJ2-7, with a possible D match to TRBD2 (6 bases). CDR1 is MNHEY, CDR2 SVGAGI, per germline. Deletions cut 4 bases from V and 2 bases from J, with 15 bases between. This CDR3 comprises 15 residues. CDR3 amino acids: CASSLSGVDTYEQYF. DNA for the CDR3: TGTGCCAGCAGTTTGTCGGGGGTAGATACCTACGAGCAGTACTTC.

This clone has a handful of counts. This chain uses TRBV9 with TRBJ1-6; 10 positions match TRBD1. CDR1 is SGDLS and CDR2 is YYNGEE in the germline V gene. Unmatched junction bases numbered 3, after V lost 4 bases and J lost 5 bases. This CDR3 spans 15 amino acids. The CDR3: CASSTTGGHNSPLHF. CDR3 sequence (DNA): TGTGCCAGCAGCACGACAGGGGGCCATAATTCACCCCTCCACTTT.